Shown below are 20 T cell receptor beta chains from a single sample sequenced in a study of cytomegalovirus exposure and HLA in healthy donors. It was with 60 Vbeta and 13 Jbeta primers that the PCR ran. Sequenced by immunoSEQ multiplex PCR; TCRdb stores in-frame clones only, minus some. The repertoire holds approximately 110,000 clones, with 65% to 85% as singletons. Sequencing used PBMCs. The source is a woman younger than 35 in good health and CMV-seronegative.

The CDR3 spells CASNPTGVEQYF. The CDR3 region has the DNA TGTGCCAGCAACCCGACGGGGGTCGAGCAGTACTTC. The chain recombines TRBV6-9 with TRBJ2-7; perhaps TRBD2 as D (6 bases). Trimming pared 7 bases from V and 6 bases from J, leaving 13 bases between. There are 12 residues in the CDR3. Per the germline V gene, CDR1 is MNHGY and CDR2 is SVAAGI.

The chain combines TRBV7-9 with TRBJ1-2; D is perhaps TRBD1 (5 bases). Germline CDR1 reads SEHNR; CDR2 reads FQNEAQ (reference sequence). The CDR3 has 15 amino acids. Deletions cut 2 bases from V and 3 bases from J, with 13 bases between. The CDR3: CASSLPLARDYGYTF. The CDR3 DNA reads TGTGCCAGCAGCTTACCCTTGGCCAGGGACTATGGCTACACCTTC.

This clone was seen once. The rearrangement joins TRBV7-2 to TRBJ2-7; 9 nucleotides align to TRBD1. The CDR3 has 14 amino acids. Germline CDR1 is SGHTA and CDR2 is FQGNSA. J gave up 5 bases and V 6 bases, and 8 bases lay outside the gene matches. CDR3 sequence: CASRPGTGIDEQYF. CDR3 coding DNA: TGTGCCAGCAGACCCGGGACAGGGATCGACGAGCAGTACTTC. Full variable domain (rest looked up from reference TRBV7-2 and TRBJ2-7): GAGVSQSPSNKVTEKGKDVELRCDPISGHTALYWYRQSLGQGLEFLIYFQGNSAPDKSGLPSDRFSAERTGGSVSTLTIQRTQQEDSAVYLCASRPGTGIDEQYFGPGTRLTVT.

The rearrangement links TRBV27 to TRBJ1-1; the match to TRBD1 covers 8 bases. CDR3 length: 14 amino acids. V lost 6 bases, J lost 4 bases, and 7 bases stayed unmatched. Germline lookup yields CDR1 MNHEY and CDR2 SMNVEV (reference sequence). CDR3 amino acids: CASRPDRVGTEAFF. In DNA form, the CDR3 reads TGTGCCAGCAGACCGGACAGGGTCGGCACTGAAGCTTTCTTT.

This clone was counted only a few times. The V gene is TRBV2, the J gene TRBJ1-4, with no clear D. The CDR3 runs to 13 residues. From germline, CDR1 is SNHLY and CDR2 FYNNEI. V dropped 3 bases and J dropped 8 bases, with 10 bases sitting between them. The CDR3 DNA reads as TGTGCCAGCAGTGACCGGGAAAGGGAAAAACTGTTTTTT. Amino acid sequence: CASSDREREKLFF. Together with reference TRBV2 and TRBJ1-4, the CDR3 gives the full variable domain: EPEVTQTPSHQVTQMGQEVILRCVPISNHLYFYWYRQILGQKVEFLVSFYNNEISEKSEIFDDQFSVERPDGSNFTLKIRSTKLEDSAMYFCASSDREREKLFFGSGTQLSVL.

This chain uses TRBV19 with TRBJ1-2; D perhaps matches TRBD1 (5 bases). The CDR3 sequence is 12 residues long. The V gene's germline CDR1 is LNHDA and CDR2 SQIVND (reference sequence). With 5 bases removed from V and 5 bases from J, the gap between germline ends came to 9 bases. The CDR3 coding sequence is TGTGCCAGTAGTTCCCCAGGGTATGGCTACACCTTC. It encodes CASSSPGYGYTF.

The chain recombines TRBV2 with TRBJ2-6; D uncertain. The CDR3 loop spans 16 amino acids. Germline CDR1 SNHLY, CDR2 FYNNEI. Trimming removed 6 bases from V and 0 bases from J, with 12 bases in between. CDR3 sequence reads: CASSVPYGSGANVLTF. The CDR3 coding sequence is TGTGCCAGCAGCGTCCCTTACGGCTCTGGGGCCAACGTCCTGACTTTC.

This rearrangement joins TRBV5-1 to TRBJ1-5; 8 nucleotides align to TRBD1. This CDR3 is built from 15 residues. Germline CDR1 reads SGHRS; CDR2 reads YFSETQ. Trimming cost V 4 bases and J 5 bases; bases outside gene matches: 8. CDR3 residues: CASSPSTGADQPQHF. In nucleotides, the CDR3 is TGCGCCAGCAGCCCTTCGACAGGGGCCGATCAGCCCCAGCATTTT.

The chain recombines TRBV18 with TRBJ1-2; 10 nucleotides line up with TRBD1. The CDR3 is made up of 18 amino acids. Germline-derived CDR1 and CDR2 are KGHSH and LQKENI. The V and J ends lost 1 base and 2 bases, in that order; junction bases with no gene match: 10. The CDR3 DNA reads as TGTGCCAGCTCACCACAAACGGACAGGGGGAAACCCAACTATGGCTACACCTTC. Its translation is CASSPQTDRGKPNYGYTF.

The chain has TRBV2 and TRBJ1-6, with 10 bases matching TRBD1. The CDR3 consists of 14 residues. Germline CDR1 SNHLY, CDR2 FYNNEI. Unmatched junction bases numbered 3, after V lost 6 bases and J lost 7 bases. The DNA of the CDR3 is TGTGCCAGCAGCGGGACAGGGGAAAATTCACCCCTCCACTTT. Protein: CASSGTGENSPLHF.

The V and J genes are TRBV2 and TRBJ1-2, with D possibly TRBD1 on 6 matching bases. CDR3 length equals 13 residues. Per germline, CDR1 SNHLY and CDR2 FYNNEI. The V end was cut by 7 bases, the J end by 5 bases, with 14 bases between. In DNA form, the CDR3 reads TGTGCCAGCACCTACAGGGATGGGTATGGCTACACCTTC. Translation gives CASTYRDGYGYTF.

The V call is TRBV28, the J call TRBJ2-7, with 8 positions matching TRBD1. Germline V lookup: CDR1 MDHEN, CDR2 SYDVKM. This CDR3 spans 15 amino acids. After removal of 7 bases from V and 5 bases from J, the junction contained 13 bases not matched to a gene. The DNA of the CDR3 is TGTGCCAGCACCCTCGATCACAGGGGGTCCGACGAGCAGTACTTC. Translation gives CASTLDHRGSDEQYF.

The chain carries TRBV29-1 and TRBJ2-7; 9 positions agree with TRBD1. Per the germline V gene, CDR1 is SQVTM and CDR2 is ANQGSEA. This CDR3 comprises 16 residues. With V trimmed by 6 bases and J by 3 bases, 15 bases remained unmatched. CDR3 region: CSVELWRTGALYEQYF. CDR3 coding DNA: TGCAGCGTGGAACTTTGGCGGACAGGGGCCCTCTACGAGCAGTACTTC.

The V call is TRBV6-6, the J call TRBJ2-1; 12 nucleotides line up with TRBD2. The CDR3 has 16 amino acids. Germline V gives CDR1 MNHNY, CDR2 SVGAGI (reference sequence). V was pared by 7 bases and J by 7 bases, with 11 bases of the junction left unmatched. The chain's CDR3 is CASIKLAGGRGNEQFF. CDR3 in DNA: TGTGCCAGCATCAAACTAGCGGGAGGTCGGGGGAATGAGCAGTTCTTC.

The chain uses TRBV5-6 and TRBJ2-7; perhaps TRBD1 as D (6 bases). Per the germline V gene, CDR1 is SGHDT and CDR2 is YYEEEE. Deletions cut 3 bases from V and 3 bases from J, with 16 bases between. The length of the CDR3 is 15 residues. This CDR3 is CASSSLGQTNYEQYV. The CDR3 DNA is TGTGCCAGCAGCTCACTCGGACAGACTAACTACGAGCAGTACGTC.

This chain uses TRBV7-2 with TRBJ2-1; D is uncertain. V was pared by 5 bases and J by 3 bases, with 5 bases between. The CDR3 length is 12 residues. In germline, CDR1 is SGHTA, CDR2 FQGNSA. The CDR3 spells CASSPGYNEQFF. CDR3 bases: TGTGCCAGCAGCCCAGGCTACAATGAGCAGTTCTTC. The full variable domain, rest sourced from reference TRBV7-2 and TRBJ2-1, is GAGVSQSPSNKVTEKGKDVELRCDPISGHTALYWYRQSLGQGLEFLIYFQGNSAPDKSGLPSDRFSAERTGGSVSTLTIQRTQQEDSAVYLCASSPGYNEQFFGPGTRLTVL.

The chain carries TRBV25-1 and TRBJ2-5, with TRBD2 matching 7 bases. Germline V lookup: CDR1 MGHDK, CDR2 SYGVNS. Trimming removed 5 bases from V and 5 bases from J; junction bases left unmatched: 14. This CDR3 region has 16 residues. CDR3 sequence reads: CASSMLGRARMETQYF. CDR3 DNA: TGTGCCAGCAGTATGTTGGGGAGGGCGAGGATGGAGACCCAGTACTTC. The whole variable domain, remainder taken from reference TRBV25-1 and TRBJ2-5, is EADIYQTPRYLVIGTGKKITLECSQTMGHDKMYWYQQDPGMELHLIHYSYGVNSTEKGDLSSESTVSRIRTEHFPLTLESARPSHTSQYLCASSMLGRARMETQYFGPGTRLLVL.

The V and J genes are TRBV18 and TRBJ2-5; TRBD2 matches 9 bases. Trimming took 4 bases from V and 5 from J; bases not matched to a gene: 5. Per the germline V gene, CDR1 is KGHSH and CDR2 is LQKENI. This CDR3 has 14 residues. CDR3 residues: CASSLAGVSETQYF. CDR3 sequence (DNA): TGTGCCAGCTCACTAGCGGGAGTCTCGGAGACCCAGTACTTC.

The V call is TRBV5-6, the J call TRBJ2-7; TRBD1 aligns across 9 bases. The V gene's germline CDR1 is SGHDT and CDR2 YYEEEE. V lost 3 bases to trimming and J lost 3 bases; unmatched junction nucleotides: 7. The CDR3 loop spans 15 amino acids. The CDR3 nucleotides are TGTGCCAGCAGCTCCTACAGGGGGCCAAGCTACGAGCAGTACTTC. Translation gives CASSSYRGPSYEQYF.

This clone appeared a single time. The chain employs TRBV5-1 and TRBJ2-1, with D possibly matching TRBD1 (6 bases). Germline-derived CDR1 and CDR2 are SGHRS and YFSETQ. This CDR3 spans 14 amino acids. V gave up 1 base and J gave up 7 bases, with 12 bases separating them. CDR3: CASSLTQGGNEQFF. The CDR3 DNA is TGCGCCAGCAGCTTGACACAGGGTGGGAATGAGCAGTTCTTC.